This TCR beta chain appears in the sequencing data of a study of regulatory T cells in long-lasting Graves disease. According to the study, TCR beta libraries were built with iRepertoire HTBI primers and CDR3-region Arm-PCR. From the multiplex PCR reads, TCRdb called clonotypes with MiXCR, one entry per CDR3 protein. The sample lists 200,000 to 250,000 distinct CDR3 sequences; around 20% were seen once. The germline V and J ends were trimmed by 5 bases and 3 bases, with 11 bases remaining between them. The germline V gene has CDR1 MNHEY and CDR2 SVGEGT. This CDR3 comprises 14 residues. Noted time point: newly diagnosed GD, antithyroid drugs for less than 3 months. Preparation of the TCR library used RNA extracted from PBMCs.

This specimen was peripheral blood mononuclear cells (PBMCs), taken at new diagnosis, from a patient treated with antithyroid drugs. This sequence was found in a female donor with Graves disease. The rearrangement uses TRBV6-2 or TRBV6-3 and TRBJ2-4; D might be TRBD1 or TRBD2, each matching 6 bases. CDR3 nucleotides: TGTGCCAGCAGTCCCGGGGGCCGCAAAAACATTCAGTACTTC. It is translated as CASSPGGRKNIQYF.